These T cell receptor beta chains were read from a single sample in a study of blood T cell repertoires in COVID-19. Some clones are missing from TCRdb's copy, which holds only in-frame ones; the method was immunoSEQ multiplex PCR. The table includes 200,000 to 300,000 clones, about 87% detected once. The material sequenced was PBMCs or T cells enriched from blood (not recorded which). Every receptor here comes from a man aged 45-65 years who had been exposed to COVID-19. The CDR3 runs from the conserved cysteine through the conserved F or W. Fields, in order: clone size, J gene, V gene, D gene, CDR3 DNA, CDR3 protein. The D gene is left open where the match is weak. Only some rows state a clone size, as once, few, many or a class for expanded clones.

. | TRBJ2-1 | TRBV5-1 | . | TGCGCCAGCAGCTTTGTCCCTCCGACAGCAAATTACAATGAGCAGTTCTTC | CASSFVPPTANYNEQFF
. | TRBJ1-2 | TRBV24-1 | TRBD1 | TGTGCCACCAGTACAGGGGACGATGGCTACACCTTC | CATSTGDDGYTF
once | TRBJ1-5 | TRBV27 | . | TGTGCCAGCAGTTTATACAGGGAATCGCCCCAGCATTTT | CASSLYRESPQHF
. | TRBJ1-6 | TRBV3-1/TRBV3-2 | . | TGTGCCAGCAGCCACCGCGGCAGTAATTCACCCCTCCACTTT | CASSHRGSNSPLHF
. | TRBJ2-2 | TRBV24-1 | . | TGTGCCACCAGTGATGCTGGACAAGAGGAGCTGTTTTTT | CATSDAGQEELFF
. | TRBJ1-2 | TRBV11-2 | . | TGTGCCAGCAGCCCGGGGGGGGGATCTAACTATGGCTACACCTTC | CASSPGGGSNYGYTF
. | TRBJ2-3 | TRBV19 | TRBD1 | TGTGCCAGTAGTATGAACAGGGGGACGCCTACGAGCACAGATACGCAGTATTTT | CASSMNRGTPTSTDTQYF
. | TRBJ1-5 | TRBV27 | TRBD1 | TGTGCCAGCAGACCCTTGGGTCAGGGGGGTCAGCCCCAGCATTTT | CASRPLGQGGQPQHF
. | TRBJ2-1 | TRBV15 | TRBD2 | TGTGCCACCAGCAGGTCCGGGACTAGCGGGAGGAATGAGCAGTTCTTC | CATSRSGTSGRNEQFF
. | TRBJ1-5 | TRBV3-1/TRBV3-2 | . | TGTGCCAGCAGCCAAGGGACCCAGGGTCAGCCCCAGCATTTT | CASSQGTQGQPQHF
. | TRBJ1-1 | TRBV30 | . | TGTGCCTGGAGTCAGCTAGTGAACACTGAAGCTTTCTTT | CAWSQLVNTEAFF
. | TRBJ1-5 | TRBV7-2 | . | TGTGCCAGCAGCCCCTGGGGGGGGCTAGGCAATCAGCCCCAGCATTTT | CASSPWGGLGNQPQHF
. | TRBJ1-1 | TRBV2 | TRBD1 | TGTGCCAGCAGGCCTGACAGGGTGGGAACTGAAGCTTTCTTT | CASRPDRVGTEAFF
. | TRBJ2-5 | TRBV30 | . | TGTGCCTGGAGTCACAGGGCTCGGGAGACCCAGTACTTC | CAWSHRARETQYF
. | TRBJ2-5 | TRBV11-3 | . | TGTGCCAGCAGCTTAGAGTACTGGGGCAGCCAAGAGACCCAGTACTTC | CASSLEYWGSQETQYF
few | TRBJ1-6 | TRBV2 | TRBD1 | TGTGCCAGCAGCCCGGACAGGGGTTATAATTCACCCCTCCACTTT | CASSPDRGYNSPLHF
. | TRBJ1-4 | TRBV12-3/TRBV12-4 | . | TGTGCCAGCAGACTCAGGGAGGAACTGTTTTTT | CASRLREELFF
. | TRBJ2-3 | TRBV29-1 | TRBD1 | TGCAGCGCTCCGGGACAGGGAGTAGATACGCAGTATTTT | CSAPGQGVDTQYF
. | TRBJ2-5 | TRBV9 | TRBD1 | TGTGCCAGCAGCTCGCGGACAGGGGTATTGGAGACCCAGTACTTC | CASSSRTGVLETQYF
. | TRBJ2-1 | TRBV6-5 | . | TGTGCCAGCACCTTGCAGTGGGGGCAGAACTATGAGCAGTTCTTC | CASTLQWGQNYEQFF
. | TRBJ2-1 | TRBV7-2 | TRBD2 | TGTGCCAGCAGCTTAGCGGGCTCTAGCGGGGAGAACTACAATGAGCAGTTCTTC | CASSLAGSSGENYNEQFF
. | TRBJ2-3 | TRBV5-1 | . | TGCGCCAGCAGCTCGGGGGTCTCGGTAGATACGCAGTATTTT | CASSSGVSVDTQYF
. | TRBJ2-1 | TRBV11-2 | . | TGTGCCAGCAGGTGGTATCTAGACTCCTACAATGAGCAGTTCTTC | CASRWYLDSYNEQFF